Sequencing of this T cell receptor (beta chain) was carried out in a study of identical twins. It was template switching that added a universal primer site, and there were unique molecular identifiers on the cDNA. TCRdb processed the 5' RACE reads anew with MiXCR; each CDR3 protein has one entry. The table records approximately 470,000 distinct CDR3 sequences, approximately 14% of them present only once. Each donor (without exception) was a healthy Caucasian. This clonotype has a count of ten or more. Its antigen is still unknown. Study-level findings and limits: Fewer insertions characterized abundant cord blood beta clonotypes, whereas memory repertoires showed none.

Germline values: CDR1 SQVTM, CDR2 ANQGSEA. The CDR3 runs to 14 residues. Trimming removed 4 bases at V and 2 bases at J, with 15 bases between. This sample was shared with a second study, whose subject was yellow fever vaccine responses in identical twins.

Input material: CD4+ T cells sorted from blood. The origin of this receptor is a woman aged 18 to 35 in good health. The chain carries TRBV29-1 and TRBJ2-7, with no clear D. This chain's CDR3 is CSVVGRSGTYEQYF. The CDR3 nucleotides read TGCAGCGTTGTTGGCAGGAGTGGCACCTACGAGCAGTACTTC.